Many counts were recorded for the clone carrying this TCR beta chain. No antigen is known for it. This entry is derived from a study of T-cell memory formation after mild COVID-19. Overall study context: Clusters were largely donor specific. Study-wide results and caveats: Cross-reactive memory apparently joined, as some responding clones appeared in pre-infection memory.

The CDR3 length is 16 residues. CDR1 SGHVS and CDR2 FQNEAQ come from the germline V gene. V was trimmed by 0 bases and J by 3 bases, leaving 12 bases between them. Via MiXCR, TCRdb re-called the 5' RACE reads, giving one row per CDR3 protein. Altogether about 38,000 distinct CDR3 sequences are present, about an eighth being singletons, with the ten largest covering 25% to 30%. The sample consisted of PBMCs or a T cell subset sorted from them (not recorded which). The origin of this receptor is a man between 18 and 29 years old who had mild COVID-19 (a few samples of this study predate the infection). Cell type and time point are not known. This chain links TRBV7-8 with TRBJ1-5; D gene uncertain. The CDR3 bases are TGTGCCAGCAGCTTAGCGGGGTTCCGAAACAATCAGCCCCAGCATTTT. It translates to CASSLAGFRNNQPQHF.